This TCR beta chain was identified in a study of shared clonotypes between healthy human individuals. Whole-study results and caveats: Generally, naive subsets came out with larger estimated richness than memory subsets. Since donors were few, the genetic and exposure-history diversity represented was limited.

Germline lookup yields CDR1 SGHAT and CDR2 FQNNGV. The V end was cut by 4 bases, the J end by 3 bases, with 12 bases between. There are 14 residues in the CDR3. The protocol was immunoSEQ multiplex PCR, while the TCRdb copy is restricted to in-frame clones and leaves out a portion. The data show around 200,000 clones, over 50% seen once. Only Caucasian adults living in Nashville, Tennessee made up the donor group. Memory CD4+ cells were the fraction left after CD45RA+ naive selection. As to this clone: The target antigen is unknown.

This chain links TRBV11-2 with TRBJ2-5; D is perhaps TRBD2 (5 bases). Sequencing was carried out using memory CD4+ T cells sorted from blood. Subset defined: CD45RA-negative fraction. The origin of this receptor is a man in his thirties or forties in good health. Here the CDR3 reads CASSSGEREETQYF. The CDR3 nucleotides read TGTGCCAGCAGCTCAGGAGAGAGGGAAGAGACCCAGTACTTC.